This T cell receptor beta chain is drawn from a study of shared clonotypes between healthy human individuals. Terminally differentiated effector memory CD45RA+ cells were left out of the naive CD8 fraction, which was CD45RO-negative and positively selected for CCR7. V lost 7 bases, J lost 3 bases, and 16 bases lay in between. The CDR3 has 14 residues. Germline lookup yields CDR1 MNHNY and CDR2 SVGAGI (reference sequence). Generated by immunoSEQ multiplex PCR, the TCRdb table keeps only in-frame clones and is missing some. Of more than 2 million clones listed, just under 95% are singletons. V gene TRBV6-6 combines with J gene TRBJ2-7, with D perhaps matching TRBD1 (5 bases). The sample consisted of naive CD8+ T cells from PBMCs. This TCR came from a man aged 18 to 30 in good health. Some clones in this sample may be carry-over from other donors' samples. The CDR3 spells CASTQGAGRYEQYF. The CDR3 region has the DNA TGTGCCAGCACCCAAGGGGCAGGTCGCTACGAGCAGTACTTC.